A selection of T cell receptor beta chains follows, all from one sample in a study of blood T cell repertoires in COVID-19. The data were produced by immunoSEQ multiplex PCR, yet TCRdb's version contains in-frame clones alone and is incomplete. The sample shows 240,000 or so clones, approximately 87% of them seen only once. Sequencing was carried out using peripheral blood. The receptors here all came from a man aged 55 to 70 with acute or convalescent COVID-19. Each CDR3 is given with its conserved first and last residue. Each record gives: clone size, V gene, D gene, J gene, CDR3 protein, CDR3 DNA. A D gene is named only where the DNA matches it firmly. Rows give clone size only sometimes, using once, few, many, or a class for an expanded clone.

size: -; V: TRBV15; D: TRBD1; J: TRBJ2-1; CDR3: CATSRGTGGLREQFF; DNA: TGTGCCACCAGCAGAGGGACAGGGGGCTTACGTGAGCAGTTCTTC
size: once; V: TRBV5-1; D: -; J: TRBJ2-5; CDR3: CASSLVGKVGETQYF; DNA: TGCGCCAGCAGCTTGGTCGGGAAGGTTGGAGAGACCCAGTACTTC
size: -; V: TRBV19; D: TRBD2; J: TRBJ2-2; CDR3: CASTQGLAGGVGTGELFF; DNA: TGTGCCAGTACTCAAGGACTAGCGGGAGGGGTCGGCACCGGGGAGCTGTTTTTT
size: -; V: TRBV28; D: TRBD1; J: TRBJ1-5; CDR3: CGTVSGQGFPGNQPQHF; DNA: TGTGGCACAGTATCGGGACAGGGTTTTCCCGGCAATCAGCCCCAGCATTTT
size: once; V: TRBV5-4; D: -; J: TRBJ1-1; CDR3: CASRSNLMNTEAFF; DNA: TGTGCCAGCAGAAGCAACCTAATGAACACTGAAGCTTTCTTT
size: -; V: TRBV5-4; D: -; J: TRBJ2-7; CDR3: CASSFGDYEQYF; DNA: TGTGCCAGCAGCTTCGGAGACTACGAGCAGTACTTC
size: few; V: TRBV15; D: -; J: TRBJ2-7; CDR3: CATSRGVRGTYEQYF; DNA: TGTGCCACCAGCAGAGGAGTCAGGGGGACTTACGAGCAGTACTTC
size: -; V: TRBV18; D: -; J: TRBJ1-1; CDR3: CASSPKTENTEAFF; DNA: TGTGCCAGCTCACCAAAGACAGAGAACACTGAAGCTTTCTTT
size: -; V: TRBV6-1; D: -; J: TRBJ2-1; CDR3: CASREAYNSYNEQFF; DNA: TGTGCCAGCAGGGAAGCTTACAACTCCTACAATGAGCAGTTCTTC
size: -; V: TRBV7-2; D: TRBD2; J: TRBJ2-7; CDR3: CASSLVLAGGRDEQYF; DNA: TGTGCCAGCAGCTTAGTCCTAGCGGGAGGGCGCGACGAGCAGTACTTC
size: -; V: TRBV12-3/TRBV12-4; D: -; J: TRBJ2-3; CDR3: CASSPRVPDTQYF; DNA: TGTGCCAGCAGTCCGAGGGTCCCAGATACGCAGTATTTT
size: -; V: TRBV3-1/TRBV3-2; D: -; J: TRBJ1-1; CDR3: CASSQGRTTEAFF; DNA: TGTGCCAGCAGCCAGGGGAGGACCACTGAAGCTTTCTTT
size: once; V: TRBV2; D: -; J: TRBJ2-7; CDR3: CASTPGGSLWYEQYF; DNA: TGTGCCAGCACTCCAGGTGGTTCGCTGTGGTACGAGCAGTACTTC
size: -; V: TRBV6-5; D: -; J: TRBJ1-2; CDR3: CASSPTSYGYTF; DNA: TGTGCCAGCAGTCCGACTAGCTATGGCTACACCTTC
size: -; V: TRBV6-4; D: TRBD1; J: TRBJ1-2; CDR3: CASSRDSTNYGYTF; DNA: TGTGCCAGCAGTAGGGACAGTACTAACTATGGCTACACCTTC
size: once; V: TRBV5-1; D: TRBD1; J: TRBJ1-1; CDR3: CASSPSTGRQVTNTEAFF; DNA: TGCGCCAGCAGCCCATCGACAGGGCGTCAAGTAACGAACACTGAAGCTTTCTTT
size: -; V: TRBV7-3; D: TRBD2; J: TRBJ2-3; CDR3: CASSLSLGLAGGPGTDTQYF; DNA: TGTGCCAGCAGTTTATCCCTGGGACTAGCGGGAGGGCCCGGCACAGATACGCAGTATTTT
size: -; V: TRBV5-6; D: -; J: TRBJ1-1; CDR3: CASSFKNTEAFF; DNA: TGTGCCAGCAGCTTTAAGAACACTGAAGCTTTCTTT
size: -; V: TRBV3-1/TRBV3-2; D: TRBD1; J: TRBJ2-2; CDR3: CASSQVRDRGSGELFF; DNA: TGTGCCAGCAGCCAAGTAAGGGACAGGGGGTCCGGGGAGCTGTTTTTT
size: -; V: TRBV19; D: -; J: TRBJ2-1; CDR3: CASSIYGYTPNEQFF; DNA: TGTGCCAGTAGTATCTACGGGTATACCCCGAATGAGCAGTTCTTC
size: -; V: TRBV5-1; D: -; J: TRBJ1-1; CDR3: CASSLEGAGDTEAFF; DNA: TGCGCCAGCAGCTTGGAAGGGGCAGGGGACACTGAAGCTTTCTTT
size: -; V: TRBV6-5; D: TRBD1; J: TRBJ2-7; CDR3: CASSFGTGEDEQYF; DNA: TGTGCCAGCAGTTTCGGGACAGGGGAGGACGAGCAGTACTTC
size: -; V: TRBV23-1; D: TRBD1; J: TRBJ1-2; CDR3: CATITGGAYGYTF; DNA: TGCGCCACCATAACAGGGGGCGCATATGGCTACACCTTC
size: -; V: TRBV19; D: -; J: TRBJ1-1; CDR3: CASSIALFRDGDEAFF; DNA: TGTGCCAGTAGTATAGCCCTATTTCGAGACGGAGATGAAGCTTTCTTT
size: -; V: TRBV6-5; D: -; J: TRBJ2-5; CDR3: CASRDSQTQYF; DNA: TGTGCCAGCAGGGACAGCCAGACCCAGTACTTC